This paragraph reports one TCR beta chain. Sequencing was performed with immunoSEQ multiplex PCR; in TCRdb, only in-frame clones are kept and a portion is missing. The sample records approximately 100,000 clones, roughly nine tenths being singletons. This entry comes from a study of PD-L1 blockade in urothelial cancer. V lost 5 bases, J lost 8 bases, and 11 bases stayed unmatched. The CDR3 covers 15 residues. Looked up from germline, CDR1 is SSHAT and CDR2 is FNYEAQ (reference sequence). This sequence joins TRBV7-7 and TRBJ2-1; TRBD1 matches at 8 bases. This receptor was obtained from a woman of 80 years or more with urothelial cancer. The sequenced sample was PBMCs, obtained around atezolizumab (anti-PD-L1) treatment. CDR3 sequence reads: CASSLSGRGHDEQFF. In nucleotides, the CDR3 is TGTGCCAGCAGCCTGAGTGGCAGGGGGCATGATGAGCAGTTCTTC.